Listed here are 28 T cell receptor beta chains from one sample, sequenced in a study of identical twins. Each CDR3 protein is one row after TCRdb ran MiXCR on the 5' RACE reads. There are approximately 490,000 distinct CDR3 sequences in the sample; around 24% occur only once, and roughly 0.5% lies in the top ten. The same sample was also studied in work on yellow fever vaccine responses in identical twins.

The sample comprised CD4+ T cells sorted from blood. The receptor source for this set is a woman aged 18-29 years in good health.

In its sample, this clonotype was seen a few times. This chain uses TRBV28 with TRBJ2-3, with 16 nucleotides matching TRBD2. This CDR3 has 19 amino acids. Trimming at V came to 7 bases and at J to 3 bases, leaving 13 bases not matched to a gene. Germline V gives CDR1 MDHEN, CDR2 SYDVKM. CDR3 sequence (DNA): TGTGCCAGCAATGATACCCCGGGACTAGCGGGGGGGCCGACAGATACGCAGTATTTT. This gives the protein CASNDTPGLAGGPTDTQYF.

To note about this clonotype: One end of the junction varies from germline; a read error may be responsible. This rearrangement joins TRBV14 to TRBJ2-1, with 11 bases aligning to TRBD2. This CDR3 spans 17 amino acids. Germline CDR1 SGHDN, CDR2 FVKESK. The CDR3 protein is CASRQATSGKVLNEQFF. The CDR3 nucleotides are TGTGCCAGCAGACAAGCGACTAGCGGGAAAGTTCTTAATGAGCAGTTCTTC. The complete variable domain, with remaining parts taken from reference TRBV14 and TRBJ2-1, reads EAGVTQFPSHSVIEKGQTVTLRCDPISGHDNLYWYRRVMGKEIKFLLHFVKESKQDESGMPNNRFLAERTGGTYSTLKVQPAELEDSGVYFCASRQATSGKVLNEQFFGPGTRLTVL.

V gene TRBV4-2 combines with J gene TRBJ2-1; D is perhaps TRBD1 (6 bases). V was clipped by 2 bases and J by 8 bases, with 10 bases between them. The CDR3 has 13 residues. Germline V gives CDR1 LGHNA, CDR2 YNFKEQ. The CDR3: CASSQKQGDEQFF. The DNA of the CDR3 is TGTGCCAGCAGCCAAAAACAGGGAGATGAGCAGTTCTTC.

The rearrangement links TRBV4-1 to TRBJ2-2; 9 nucleotides line up with TRBD1. V trimming: 0 bases; J trimming: 2 bases; junction bases outside the gene matches: 4. The CDR3 runs 17 residues. Germline values: CDR1 MGHRA, CDR2 YSYEKL. CDR3 DNA: TGCGCCAGCAGCCAAGATAGGACAGGGGTAAACACCGGGGAGCTGTTTTTT. Its protein product is CASSQDRTGVNTGELFF.

The chain carries TRBV10-3 and TRBJ2-3; TRBD2 agrees at 13 bases. The V gene end was trimmed by 7 bases and the J gene end by 3 bases; junction bases not matched to a gene: 7. Germline V gene lookup returns CDR1 ENHRY and CDR2 SYGVKD. This CDR3 contains 16 residues. CDR3 nucleotides: TGTGCCATCATGGCGGGGACTAGCGGGATAACAGATACGCAGTATTTT. Translated, it gives CAIMAGTSGITDTQYF.

For the CDR3, the DNA is TGTGCCAGCAGCTTCGTTCCCCGTGAAAAACTGTTTTTT. Its translation: CASSFVPREKLFF. The V and J genes are TRBV5-5 and TRBJ1-4, with no clear D. The CDR3 extends over 13 amino acids. Trimming took off 2 bases at V and 7 bases at J, with 9 bases between the two ends. CDR1 is SGHKS, CDR2 YYEKEE, per germline (reference sequence). Complete variable domain (other parts from reference TRBV5-5 and TRBJ1-4): DAGVTQSPTHLIKTRGQQVTLRCSPISGHKSVSWYQQVLGQGPQFIFQYYEKEERGRGNFPDRFSARQFPNYSSELNVNALLLGDSALYLCASSFVPREKLFFGSGTQLSVL.

This chain joins TRBV7-9 and TRBJ2-7; possibly TRBD2 for D (5 bases). This CDR3 region has 13 residues. V was pared by 4 bases and J by 4 bases, with 11 bases between. Germline V lookup: CDR1 SEHNR, CDR2 FQNEAQ (reference sequence). CDR3 amino acids: CASSSDWEYEQYV. DNA of the CDR3: TGTGCCAGCAGCTCCGACTGGGAGTACGAGCAGTACGTC.

V usage is TRBV12-3 or TRBV12-4 and J usage is TRBJ1-3; perhaps TRBD1 as D (6 bases). The CDR3 runs 15 residues. Trimming pared 7 bases from V and 4 bases from J, leaving 17 bases between. The CDR3: CASTEGGNIGNTIYF. Written as DNA, the CDR3 is TGTGCCAGCACCGAAGGGGGAAACATAGGAAACACCATATATTTT.

This clonotype came up many times. The rearrangement joins TRBV7-8 to TRBJ2-7; possibly TRBD1 for D (6 bases). Germline V lookup: CDR1 SGHVS, CDR2 FQNEAQ. The CDR3 contains 13 residues. Trimming took off 5 bases at V and 3 bases at J, with 11 bases between the two ends. The CDR3 sequence: CASSRTENYEQYF. As DNA, the CDR3 is TGTGCCAGCAGCCGGACAGAAAACTACGAGCAGTACTTC.

The chain joins TRBV19 to TRBJ2-3; D is tentatively TRBD1 or TRBD2 (5 bases each). Germline CDR1 and CDR2: LNHDA and SQIVND (reference sequence). Trimming stripped 7 bases from V and 8 bases from J, with 13 bases between. The CDR3 runs to 12 residues. CDR3 nucleotide sequence: TGTGCCAGTATCGGGACCGCTGCTACGCAGTATTTT. Protein sequence: CASIGTAATQYF.

In its sample, this clonotype was seen a few times. This rearrangement joins TRBV20-1 to TRBJ2-1, with D possibly matching TRBD1 (6 bases). V lost 6 bases, J lost 4 bases, and 16 bases lay in between. Germline V gene sequence: CDR1 DFQATT, CDR2 SNEGSKA (reference sequence). This CDR3 is built from 14 residues. Here the CDR3 reads CSATFLGQYNEQFF. CDR3 DNA sequence: TGCAGTGCAACCTTTCTTGGACAGTACAATGAGCAGTTCTTC.

The V gene is TRBV12-3 or TRBV12-4, the J gene TRBJ2-5, with 7 positions matching TRBD2. Trimming removed 6 bases from V and 2 bases from J; junction bases left unmatched: 9. This CDR3 comprises 15 residues. As DNA, the CDR3 is TGTGCCAGCAGCCCTAGCGGATGGGGACAAGAGACCCAGTACTTC. This translates into CASSPSGWGQETQYF.

This chain connects TRBV5-1 to TRBJ1-1, with D possibly being TRBD1 (6 bases). The CDR3 sequence is 15 residues long. The V end was cut by 4 bases, the J end by 1 base, with 14 bases between. The germline gives CDR1 SGHRS, CDR2 YFSETQ. The DNA for the CDR3 is TGCGCCAGCAGCGCATTCGGACAGAGGAACACTGAAGCTTTCTTT. Residues: CASSAFGQRNTEAFF.

This clonotype was detected only a few times. The V and J genes are TRBV7-3 and TRBJ2-7; 10 bases are a match to TRBD2. V lost 5 bases and J lost 3; bases outside the gene matches: 7. Germline V lookup: CDR1 SGHTA, CDR2 FQGTGA. The CDR3 is 15 amino acids. This CDR3 reads CASSEASGSIYEQYF. The DNA of the CDR3 is TGTGCCAGCAGCGAGGCTAGCGGGAGTATCTACGAGCAGTACTTC. Complete variable domain (other parts from reference TRBV7-3 and TRBJ2-7): GAGVSQTPSNKVTEKGKYVELRCDPISGHTALYWYRQSLGQGPEFLIYFQGTGAADDSGLPNDRFFAVRPEGSVSTLKIQRTERGDSAVYLCASSEASGSIYEQYFGPGTRLTVT.

The V call is TRBV11-2, the J call TRBJ2-5; D may be TRBD1 (5 bases). V lost 3 bases, J lost 1 base, and 6 bases lay in between. This CDR3 region has 13 residues. Germline values: CDR1 SGHAT, CDR2 FQNNGV. CDR3 bases: TGTGCCAGCAGCTTTACAGGCCAAGAGACCCAGTACTTC. This sequence encodes CASSFTGQETQYF.

The chain couples TRBV10-3 to TRBJ1-4; D gene ambiguous. The CDR3 covers 14 residues. Germline-derived CDR1 and CDR2 are ENHRY and SYGVKD. V lost 2 bases, J lost 5 bases, and 9 bases lay in between. CDR3 region: CAISEGPSNEKLFF. As DNA, the CDR3 is TGTGCCATCAGTGAGGGGCCGTCGAATGAAAAACTGTTTTTT.

The rearrangement joins TRBV12-3 or TRBV12-4 to TRBJ2-4; TRBD2 aligns across 14 bases. The V and J ends lost 0 bases and 1 base, in that order; junction bases with no gene match: 8. This CDR3 contains 20 residues. The CDR3 is CASSLAGTSGSGGAKNIQYF. The DNA for the CDR3 is TGTGCCAGCAGTTTAGCCGGGACTAGCGGGAGCGGGGGTGCCAAAAACATTCAGTACTTC.

The gene calls are TRBV12-2 and TRBJ1-2; TRBD1 was called by the table and not checked on the DNA. TRBV12-2 is an annotated pseudogene. The length of the CDR3 is 15 residues. The CDR3 DNA sequence: TGTGCAAGTCGCTTAGCGGCAGGGGGCAGCTATGGCTACACCTTC. Amino acid sequence: CASRLAAGGSYGYTF.

This clonotype was found a few times. The V gene is TRBV15, the J gene TRBJ2-7; 7 nucleotides align to TRBD1. The CDR3 runs 17 residues. Germline CDR1 reads LNHNV; CDR2 reads YYDKDF (reference sequence). Trimming took 0 bases from V and 1 from J; bases not matched to a gene: 9. The CDR3 DNA sequence: TGTGCCACCAGCAGAGACCGAGTGGGGACAGTATCCTACGAGCAGTACTTC. Its translation: CATSRDRVGTVSYEQYF. The whole variable domain, remainder taken from reference TRBV15 and TRBJ2-7, is DAMVIQNPRYQVTQFGKPVTLSCSQTLNHNVMYWYQQKSSQAPKLLFHYYDKDFNNEADTPDNFQSRRPNTSFCFLDIRSPGLGDTAMYLCATSRDRVGTVSYEQYFGPGTRLTVT.

This clonotype has at least ten counts. This rearrangement joins TRBV12-3 or TRBV12-4 to TRBJ2-3; possibly TRBD1 for D (6 bases). This CDR3 is 14 amino acids long. V lost 5 bases and J lost 3, with 12 bases in between. The CDR3 region has the DNA TGTGCCAGCAGTCTACAGGGTGGGACAGATACGCAGTATTTT. Amino acid sequence: CASSLQGGTDTQYF.

This clonotype has more than one count but fewer than ten. The genes are TRBV7-8 and TRBJ2-5; 14 positions agree with TRBD2. V lost 5 bases, J lost 5 bases, and 13 bases stayed unmatched. The CDR3 extends over 18 amino acids. Germline V gene sequence: CDR1 SGHVS, CDR2 FQNEAQ. The CDR3 region is CASSVGGTSGGPGETQYF. The CDR3 DNA sequence: TGTGCCAGCAGCGTAGGCGGGACTAGCGGGGGCCCCGGGGAGACCCAGTACTTC.

Many counts were recorded for this clonotype. A read error may account for a junction end that differs from germline. J is TRBJ2-2 and V is TRBV5-1, with 7 bases fitting TRBD2. Germline V gene sequence: CDR1 SGHRS, CDR2 YFSETQ. The CDR3 is 13 amino acids. CDR3 sequence reads: CASSPGGSGELFF. The CDR3 DNA reads TGTGCCAGCAGCCCGGGGGGTTCCGGGGAGCTGTTTTTT.

This clonotype was seen more than once but under ten times. The chain is built from TRBV20-1 and TRBJ1-1; D remains ambiguous. The CDR3 is 15 amino acids. CDR1 and CDR2 from the germline V gene are DFQATT and SNEGSKA (reference sequence). V lost 0 bases and J lost 1, with 12 bases in between. In DNA, the CDR3 is TGCAGTGCTAGAGACGGCACCGTAAAGAACACTGAAGCTTTCTTT. Amino acids: CSARDGTVKNTEAFF.

V is TRBV2 and J is TRBJ2-7; 12 positions match TRBD2. The CDR3 sequence is 15 residues long. V gave up 9 bases and J gave up 1 base; unmatched junction bases: 7. Germline V gives CDR1 SNHLY, CDR2 FYNNEI. The CDR3 coding sequence is TGTGCCAGTGGGACTAGCGGGCGCCGATCCTACGAGCAGTACTTC. It specifies CASGTSGRRSYEQYF.

This clonotype was found once. V gene TRBV7-9 combines with J gene TRBJ2-7, with D tentatively TRBD2 (6 bases). Germline V lookup: CDR1 SEHNR, CDR2 FQNEAQ (reference sequence). Trimming removed 3 bases from V and 3 bases from J, with 15 bases in between. The CDR3 contains 15 residues. CDR3 amino acids: CASSFRGGKGYEQYF. The CDR3 nucleotides are TGTGCCAGCAGCTTTAGGGGCGGGAAAGGCTACGAGCAGTACTTC.

The J gene is TRBJ2-7, the V gene TRBV18; TRBD1 is a possible D gene (6 bases). Trimming took off 4 bases at V and 4 bases at J, with 8 bases between the two ends. Germline loops: CDR1 KGHSH, CDR2 LQKENI. CDR3 length equals 12 residues. CDR3 residues: CASSQQGYEQYV. Here the CDR3 DNA reads TGTGCCAGCTCACAACAGGGATACGAGCAGTACGTC.

The chain uses TRBV20-1 and TRBJ2-3; the match to TRBD2 covers 8 bases. Germline V gene lookup returns CDR1 DFQATT and CDR2 SNEGSKA (reference sequence). This CDR3 has 16 amino acids. Trimming took 0 bases from V and 2 from J; bases not matched to a gene: 7. CDR3 amino acids: CSARDVTAGVTDTQYF. CDR3 in DNA: TGCAGTGCTAGAGATGTTACAGCGGGGGTCACAGATACGCAGTATTTT.

This clonotype was counted a few times. This chain links TRBV4-1 with TRBJ2-4; TRBD2 agrees at 7 bases. This CDR3 comprises 16 residues. The junction had 8 bases not matched to a gene; V was cut back by 0 bases and J by 6 bases. From germline, CDR1 is MGHRA and CDR2 YSYEKL. The CDR3 sequence: CASSQDQSAGVNIQYF. The CDR3 DNA reads TGCGCCAGCAGCCAAGATCAGTCCGCGGGGGTAAACATTCAGTACTTC.